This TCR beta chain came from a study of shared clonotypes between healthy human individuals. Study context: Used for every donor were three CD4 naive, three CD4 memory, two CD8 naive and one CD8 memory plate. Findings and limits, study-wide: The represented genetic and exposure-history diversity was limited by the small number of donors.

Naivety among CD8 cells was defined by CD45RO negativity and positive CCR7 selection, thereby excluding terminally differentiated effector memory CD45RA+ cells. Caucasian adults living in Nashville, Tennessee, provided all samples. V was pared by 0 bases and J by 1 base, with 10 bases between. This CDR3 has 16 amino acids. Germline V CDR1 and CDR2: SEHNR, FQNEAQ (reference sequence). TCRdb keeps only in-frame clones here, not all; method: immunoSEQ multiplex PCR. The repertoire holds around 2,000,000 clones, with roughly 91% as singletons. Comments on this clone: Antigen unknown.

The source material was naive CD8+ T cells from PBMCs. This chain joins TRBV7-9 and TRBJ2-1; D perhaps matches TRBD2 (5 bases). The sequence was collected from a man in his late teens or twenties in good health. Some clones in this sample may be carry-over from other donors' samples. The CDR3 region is CASSLAFSESYNEQFF. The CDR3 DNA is TGTGCCAGCAGCTTAGCGTTTAGCGAGTCCTACAATGAGCAGTTCTTC.